The 25 T cell receptor beta chains in this list originate from one sample, sequenced in a study of immune characterization of retroperitoneal liposarcoma. Each CDR3 protein gets one entry after TCRdb re-called the PCR reads with MiXCR. The top ten hold 6% to 7.5% of the sample, which has around 20,000 distinct CDR3 sequences, 35% to 40% seen once. Sequencing used blood. Source of these receptors: a male donor with retroperitoneal liposarcoma.

This clonotype was found many times. V and J are TRBV12-3 or TRBV12-4 and TRBJ2-5; TRBD2 might be the D (6 bases). V lost 4 bases to trimming and J lost 11 bases, with 17 bases between them. The CDR3 length is 13 residues. The CDR3 nucleotides read TGTGCCAGCAGTTCCTACATAGCCGGGGGTCAGTACTTC. Encoded protein: CASSSYIAGGQYF.

As for this clonotype: This may come from a read error, since a much larger clone is one base off. The gene calls are TRBV6-5 and TRBJ2-6; D gene unclear. Germline CDR1 MNHEY, CDR2 SVGAGI. The CDR3 spans 15 residues. CDR3 DNA sequence: TGTGCCAACAGTGGAAGGGCGCTGGGGGCCAACGTCCTGACTTTC. Translated: CANSGRALGANVLTF.

This chain joins TRBV7-8 and TRBJ2-5, with D perhaps matching TRBD1 (6 bases). The J call is doubtful: the DNA matches TRBJ2-1 better. The CDR3 loop spans 14 amino acids. The germline V gene has CDR1 SGHVS and CDR2 FQNEAQ. In DNA, the CDR3 is TGTGCCAGCAGCCCCCAGGGGACGGCGAATGAGCAGTTCTTC. Its translation: CASSPQGTANEQFF.

In this sample, this clonotype is medium-sized. This chain joins TRBV12-3 or TRBV12-4 and TRBJ2-5; 10 bases agree with TRBD1. The CDR3 extends over 15 amino acids. With V trimmed by 4 bases and J by 5 bases, 7 bases remained unmatched. CDR3 loop: CASSSKTGGGETQYF. The CDR3, as DNA: TGTGCCAGCAGTTCCAAGACAGGGGGCGGCGAGACCCAGTACTTC.

This clonotype appeared a few times. One end of the junction is discordant with germline, which a read error may explain. J is TRBJ2-3 and V is TRBV27; 9 bases are a match to TRBD2. CDR1 and CDR2 (germline): MNHEY, SMNVEV (reference sequence). The length of the CDR3 is 15 residues. The DNA of the CDR3 is TGTGCCAGCAGTTTCGGTAACGCGGGAGGGGATGAGCAGTTCTTT. Its translation is CASSFGNAGGDEQFF.

This clonotype was found many times. The chain couples TRBV12-3 or TRBV12-4 to TRBJ2-1; 9 bases map to TRBD2. The DNA end is a closer match to TRBJ2-7, so the J assignment may be wrong. The CDR3 extends over 14 amino acids. The CDR3, as DNA: TGTGCCAGCAGTCGGACTAGCGCGGACTACGAGCAGTACTTC. Its protein product is CASSRTSADYEQYF.

The gene calls are TRBV7-2 and TRBJ2-3; TRBD1 is a possible D gene (6 bases). Germline V gives CDR1 SGHTA, CDR2 FQGNSA. The V end lost 4 bases, the J end lost 2 bases, and 7 bases lay between the germline ends. The length of the CDR3 is 13 residues. This chain's CDR3 is CASSWDTTDTQYF. The DNA of the CDR3 is TGTGCCAGCAGCTGGGACACCACAGATACGCAGTATTTT.

By frequency in the sample, this clonotype is medium-sized. The CDR3 here is CASSPPRQGARETQYF. Written as DNA, the CDR3 is TGTGCCAGCAGTCCCCCGCGGCAGGGGGCTCGGGAGACCCAGTACTTC. V usage is TRBV6-1 and J usage is TRBJ2-1; 8 bases are shared with TRBD1. The better agreement between TRBJ2-5 and the DNA end casts doubt on the J call. The CDR3 loop spans 16 amino acids. The germline V gene encodes CDR1 MNHNS and CDR2 SASEGT.

In its sample, this clonotype was seen once. This sequence joins TRBV10-1 and TRBJ2-7; weak D call: TRBD1 (5 bases). CDR3 length equals 13 residues. CDR1 and CDR2 from the germline V gene are WNHNN and SYGVQD (reference sequence). V lost 11 bases, J lost 0 bases, and 14 bases lay in between. CDR3 DNA: TGCGCCGGGCAAGGGGTGGGCTCCTACGAGCAGTACTTC. It specifies CAGQGVGSYEQYF.

This clonotype was counted between two and nine times. This chain uses TRBV27 with TRBJ1-5; D gene ambiguous. This CDR3 has 15 residues. V was clipped by 0 bases and J by 7 bases, with 13 bases between them. The germline gives CDR1 MNHEY, CDR2 SMNVEV (reference sequence). CDR3 nucleotides: TGTGCCAGCAGTTTATCAAGGAGGGCGGCACAGCCCCAGCATTTT. Its translation: CASSLSRRAAQPQHF.

This clonotype came up a few times. The genes are TRBV5-1 and TRBJ2-5; D not certain. Germline V gene sequence: CDR1 SGHRS, CDR2 YFSETQ. V lost 0 bases and J 2 bases, leaving 5 bases between the germline ends. This CDR3 spans 13 amino acids. As DNA, the CDR3 is TGCGCCAGCAGCTTGGGATGGCAAGAGACCCAGTACTTC. It translates to CASSLGWQETQYF. The full variable domain, with the rest looked up from reference TRBV5-1 and TRBJ2-5, is KAGVTQTPRYLIKTRGQQVTLSCSPISGHRSVSWYQQTPGQGLQFLFEYFSETQRNKGNFPGRFSGRQFSNSRSEMNVSTLELGDSALYLCASSLGWQETQYFGPGTRLLVL.

The CDR3: CASSQERAGGLNEQFF. The DNA of the CDR3 is TGCGCCAGCAGCCAAGAGCGAGCGGGGGGGCTCAATGAGCAGTTCTTC. The gene calls are TRBV4-1 and TRBJ2-1, with TRBD2 matching over 10 bases. Germline CDR1 is MGHRA and CDR2 is YSYEKL. The J segment lost 6 bases and the V segment lost 0 bases, leaving 5 bases of the junction unmatched. The CDR3 consists of 16 residues.

The rearrangement joins TRBV11-2 to TRBJ2-7, with 7 bases lining up with TRBD1. CDR3 length equals 15 residues. Germline loops: CDR1 SGHAT, CDR2 FQNNGV. Trimming took 4 bases from V and 7 from J; bases not matched to a gene: 13. The CDR3 sequence is CASSSHGTEPREQYF. CDR3 nucleotides: TGTGCCAGCAGCTCCCACGGGACAGAGCCTCGGGAGCAGTACTTC.

A word on this clonotype: The CDR3 does not close with the conserved phenylalanine or tryptophan, likely indicating a read error. The DNA is omitted, as the CDR3 cannot be located on it reliably, and the CDR3 follows TCRdb's listing. This chain connects TRBV6-5 to TRBJ2-5; the table's D call TRBD2 went unverified against the DNA. The germline V gene encodes CDR1 MNHEY and CDR2 SVGAGI. With termini counted, the CDR3 has 16 amino acids. CDR3: CASSEGLSLGTQYFGP.

This clonotype has only a few counts. The rearrangement links TRBV6-1 to TRBJ2-1; 9 bases are shared with TRBD2. Germline CDR1 is MNHNS and CDR2 is SASEGT. The CDR3 runs 13 residues. Trimming took 4 bases from V and 10 from J; bases not matched to a gene: 5. The CDR3 DNA is TGTGCCAGCAGTGGGCGGGAGGGCCGGGAGCAGTTCTTC. Translated, it gives CASSGREGREQFF.

This clonotype has more than one count but fewer than ten. This chain connects TRBV15 to TRBJ2-1; D possibly corresponds to TRBD1 (7 bases). The CDR3 totals 18 residues. V lost 3 bases and J 1 base, leaving 19 bases between the germline ends. Germline lookup yields CDR1 LNHNV and CDR2 YYDKDF (reference sequence). The chain's CDR3 is CATSSPRRDRSSYNEQFF. CDR3 nucleotides: TGTGCCACCAGCAGTCCAAGGCGGGACAGATCTTCCTACAATGAGCAGTTCTTC.

By sample share, this clonotype is medium-sized (0.01 to 0.1%). V and J are TRBV6-1 and TRBJ2-7, with D unresolved. This CDR3 spans 12 amino acids. The germline V gene encodes CDR1 MNHNS and CDR2 SASEGT. V was cut by 4 bases and J by 4 bases, with 8 bases left in between. CDR3 residues: CASSAQNYEQYF. The DNA of the CDR3 is TGTGCCAGCAGTGCACAGAATTACGAGCAGTACTTC.

This chain connects TRBV7-9 to TRBJ2-6; perhaps TRBD2 as D (7 bases). CDR3 length equals 17 residues. V was shortened by 0 bases and J by 4 bases, with 13 bases between the two germline ends. Per the germline V gene, CDR1 is SEHNR and CDR2 is FQNEAQ (reference sequence). CDR3 bases: TGTGCCAGCAGCTTAGCGGGGGGGCGGTCCGGGGCCAACGTCCTGACTTTC. Translated: CASSLAGGRSGANVLTF.

The sample holds one count of this clonotype. This chain uses TRBV4-1 with TRBJ2-2; D remains ambiguous. Trimming took 0 bases from V and 6 from J, leaving 5 bases between them. The CDR3 has 13 amino acids. The germline CDR1 and CDR2 sequences are MGHRA and YSYEKL. This CDR3 reads CASSQELAGELFF. CDR3 nucleotide sequence: TGCGCCAGCAGCCAAGAGCTGGCCGGGGAGCTGTTTTTT.

The chain has TRBV12-5 and TRBJ2-3; TRBD1 or TRBD2 may be the D gene (5 bases each). CDR1 is LGHNT, CDR2 FRNRAP, per germline. The CDR3 contains 14 residues. Trimming removed 6 bases at V and 6 bases at J, with 16 bases between. The CDR3 protein is CASGGTDRQDTQYF. The CDR3 coding sequence is TGTGCTAGTGGGGGGACCGACCGTCAGGATACGCAGTATTTT.

Within the sample, this clonotype is medium-sized. The V gene is TRBV7-2, the J gene TRBJ2-1, with 7 bases fitting TRBD1. V trimming: 0 bases; J trimming: 7 bases; junction bases outside the gene matches: 6. The CDR3 consists of 15 residues. Germline values: CDR1 SGHTA, CDR2 FQGNSA. The CDR3 bases are TGTGCCAGCAGCTTAGCCCGCACCAGGGGGAATGAGCAGTTCTTC. Translating it yields CASSLARTRGNEQFF.

Ten or more counts support this clonotype. The gene calls are TRBV6-1 and TRBJ2-1, with TRBD1 matching 10 bases. The J call is doubtful: the DNA matches TRBJ2-7 better. Germline CDR1 is MNHNS and CDR2 is SASEGT. The CDR3 is made up of 13 amino acids. This CDR3 is CASSEGDRGEQYF. In DNA form, the CDR3 reads TGTGCCAGCAGTGAAGGGGACAGGGGCGAGCAGTACTTC.

Turning to this clonotype: One end of the junction fails to match germline, which may point to a read error. CDR3 sequence (DNA): TGTGCCAGCAGTTCCGGGTGGAGCTCCTACAATGCGCAGTTCTTC. Protein: CASSSGWSSYNAQFF. The rearrangement joins TRBV6-6 to TRBJ2-1, with D unresolved. The CDR3 is 15 amino acids. Germline assignment: CDR1 MNHNY and CDR2 SVGAGI (reference sequence).

This clonotype is judged large. This chain uses TRBV6-1 with TRBJ2-1; 10 bases fit TRBD2. The DNA end favors TRBJ2-7, so the J call may be wrong. The germline CDR1 and CDR2 sequences are MNHNS and SASEGT. The CDR3 length is 15 residues. The CDR3 nucleotides read TGTGCCAGCAGTGAGGGACTAGCGATTCTTCCGGAGCAGTACTTC. Encoded protein: CASSEGLAILPEQYF.

This clonotype was picked up a small number of times. The chain joins TRBV12-3 or TRBV12-4 to TRBJ1-4, with a possible D match to TRBD1 (5 bases). The CDR3 totals 16 residues. V shed 2 bases and J shed 8 bases, with 18 bases lying between them. Written as DNA, the CDR3 is TGTGCCAGCAGTTTACTCCCGGTGGAAGGGGACGAAAAACTGTTTTTT. As protein: CASSLLPVEGDEKLFF.